The text below deals with one T cell receptor beta chain. The assay was immunoSEQ multiplex PCR, and TCRdb's table has in-frame clones only and misses some. The repertoire includes 200,000 to 250,000 clones, about nine tenths of them detected once, and around 2.7% sits in the top ten. These data are taken from a study of blood T cell repertoires in COVID-19. This CDR3 has 18 residues. The chain links TRBV21-1 to TRBJ2-6; the D call TRBD2 from the table was never checked on the DNA. TRBV21-1 corresponds to a pseudogene. Sample: PBMCs or T cells enriched from blood (not recorded which). This receptor was taken from a woman aged 25 to 39 who had recovered from COVID-19. The CDR3 bases are TGTGCCAGCAGCAAAGTTTGGGAGAACTGCTCTGGGGCCAACGTCCTGACTTTC. This codes for CASSKVWENCSGANVLTF.